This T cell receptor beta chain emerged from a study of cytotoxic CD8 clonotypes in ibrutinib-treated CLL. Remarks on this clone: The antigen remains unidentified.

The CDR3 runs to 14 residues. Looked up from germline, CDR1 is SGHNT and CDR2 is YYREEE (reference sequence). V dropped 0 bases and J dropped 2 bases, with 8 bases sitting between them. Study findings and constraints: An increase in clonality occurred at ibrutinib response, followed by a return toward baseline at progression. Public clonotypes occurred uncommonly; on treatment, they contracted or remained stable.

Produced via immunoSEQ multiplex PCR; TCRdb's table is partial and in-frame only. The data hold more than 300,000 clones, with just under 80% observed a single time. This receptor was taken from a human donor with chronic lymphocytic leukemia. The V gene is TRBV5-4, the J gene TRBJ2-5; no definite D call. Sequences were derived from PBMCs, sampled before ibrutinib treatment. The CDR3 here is CASSLAAVQETQYF. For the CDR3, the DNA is TGTGCCAGCAGCTTGGCGGCGGTTCAAGAGACCCAGTACTTC.